The 32 T cell receptor beta chains below all came from one sample that was sequenced in a study of blood T cell repertoires in COVID-19. Sequencing was performed with immunoSEQ multiplex PCR; in TCRdb, only in-frame clones are kept and a portion is missing. The sample includes roughly 140,000 clones, roughly 85% of them seen just once. Sequencing input: peripheral blood. These receptors came from a woman aged 60-75 years with COVID-19, enrolled during active disease.

This chain links TRBV7-9 with TRBJ1-1; unclear D gene. The CDR3 extends over 14 amino acids. Trimming took 1 base from V and 1 from J, leaving 7 bases between them. CDR1 SEHNR and CDR2 FQNEAQ come from the germline V gene (reference sequence). The CDR3 loop reads CASSLDSRNTEAFF. The CDR3 DNA reads as TGTGCCAGCAGCTTAGACAGTCGGAACACTGAAGCTTTCTTT.

A few counts support this clone. The chain joins TRBV6-5 to TRBJ2-5, with D tentatively TRBD1 (7 bases). The ends were cut back, 4 bases at V and 2 bases at J, with 14 bases in the middle. The CDR3 is made up of 15 amino acids. Germline V gene data show CDR1 as MNHEY and CDR2 as SVGAGI. The CDR3 DNA sequence: TGTGCCAGCAGTTCAGCCAGGGGGGTACAAGAGACCCAGTACTTC. Its protein product is CASSSARGVQETQYF.

The chain carries TRBV6-5 and TRBJ2-7, with TRBD1 identical over 10 bases. Losses at the gene ends were 8 bases for V and 6 bases for J; bases not matched to a gene: 7. This CDR3 is built from 13 residues. Germline V gene lookup returns CDR1 MNHEY and CDR2 SVGAGI. CDR3 nucleotide sequence: TGTGCCAGCCGGGACAGGGGTTTTGGCGAGCAGTACTTC. Translation: CASRDRGFGEQYF.

This chain links TRBV27 with TRBJ1-2; the D gene is possibly TRBD1 (5 bases). V dropped 5 bases and J dropped 8 bases, with 15 bases sitting between them. Germline V lookup: CDR1 MNHEY, CDR2 SMNVEV (reference sequence). The CDR3 is 13 amino acids. Written as DNA, the CDR3 is TGTGCCAGCAGTATAACAGGTGTGCACGGCTACACCTTC. Protein product: CASSITGVHGYTF.

This clone came up once. The CDR3 sequence: CASRYRDKGNTGELFF. The DNA for the CDR3 is TGTGCCAGCAGATACCGGGACAAGGGGAACACCGGGGAGCTGTTTTTT. The V call is TRBV7-8, the J call TRBJ2-2, with D possibly matching TRBD1 (6 bases). The CDR3 sequence is 16 residues long. Germline V CDR1 and CDR2: SGHVS, FQNEAQ. V dropped 6 bases and J dropped 1 base, with 15 bases sitting between them.

This sequence joins TRBV6-5 and TRBJ2-3; D may be TRBD2 (6 bases). This CDR3 is 15 amino acids long. Trimming removed 5 bases at V and 0 bases at J, with 12 bases between. CDR1 and CDR2 (germline): MNHEY, SVGAGI. The CDR3 nucleotides are TGTGCCAGCAGTAAGAGGGGACTTAGCACAGATACGCAGTATTTT. Encoded protein: CASSKRGLSTDTQYF.

The rearrangement uses TRBV19 and TRBJ1-4; 9 positions agree with TRBD1. The ends lost 3 bases at V and 10 bases at J; junction bases unmatched: 3. This CDR3 has 13 amino acids. CDR1 is LNHDA, CDR2 SQIVND, per germline (reference sequence). The CDR3 sequence: CASSIGQGRKLFF. CDR3 DNA sequence: TGTGCCAGTAGTATCGGACAGGGGAGAAAACTGTTTTTT.

V and J are TRBV4-2 and TRBJ2-2; D is ambiguous. Germline CDR1 is LGHNA and CDR2 is YNFKEQ. The CDR3 is made up of 15 amino acids. The ends were cut back, 0 bases at V and 3 bases at J, with 8 bases in the middle. The CDR3 loop reads CASSQEPPDTGELFF. The CDR3 nucleotides are TGTGCCAGCAGCCAAGAACCCCCAGACACCGGGGAGCTGTTTTTT.

The CDR3 sequence: CASSGGGRQETQYF. The CDR3 nucleotides read TGTGCCAGCAGCGGCGGAGGGAGGCAAGAGACCCAGTACTTC. The V gene is TRBV9, the J gene TRBJ2-5; TRBD2 is a possible D gene (6 bases). Germline assignment: CDR1 SGDLS and CDR2 YYNGEE. V lost 3 bases and J lost 2, with 11 bases in between. The CDR3 is 14 residues long.

V usage is TRBV19 and J usage is TRBJ1-1; 8 bases line up with TRBD1. In germline, CDR1 is LNHDA, CDR2 SQIVND (reference sequence). The CDR3 totals 16 residues. V shed 7 bases and J 4 bases; nucleotides not matched to a gene: 14. CDR3 amino acids: CASTTSSGGLATEAFF. In nucleotides, the CDR3 is TGTGCCAGTACCACCTCGTCAGGGGGCCTGGCCACTGAAGCTTTCTTT. The variable domain in full, with the rest retrieved from reference TRBV19 and TRBJ1-1, is DGGITQSPKYLFRKEGQNVTLSCEQNLNHDAMYWYRQDPGQGLRLIYYSQIVNDFQKGDIAEGYSVSREKKESFPLTVTSAQKNPTAFYLCASTTSSGGLATEAFFGQGTRLTVV.

This sequence joins TRBV19 and TRBJ2-1, with TRBD2 identical over 11 bases. CDR3 length: 19 residues. With V trimmed by 1 base and J by 0 bases, 8 bases remained unmatched. Germline values: CDR1 LNHDA, CDR2 SQIVND (reference sequence). This chain's CDR3 is CASSIGLAGGSNSYNEQFF. The CDR3 DNA reads as TGTGCCAGTAGTATAGGGCTAGCGGGAGGTTCCAACTCCTACAATGAGCAGTTCTTC.

This chain uses TRBV2 with TRBJ2-1, with unresolved D. CDR1 and CDR2 (germline): SNHLY, FYNNEI. V was shortened by 10 bases and J by 0 bases, with 10 bases between the two germline ends. The CDR3 extends over 13 amino acids. CDR3 bases: TGTGCCATCCGGAGAGACTCCTACAATGAGCAGTTCTTC. Translating gives CAIRRDSYNEQFF.

In its sample, this clone was seen a few times. J is TRBJ1-4 and V is TRBV18; D remains ambiguous. V was pared by 0 bases and J by 5 bases, with 13 bases between. The CDR3 is made up of 16 amino acids. CDR1 and CDR2 from the germline V gene are KGHSH and LQKENI. The CDR3 nucleotides are TGTGCCAGCTCACCACCCGACATCCTTGCCAATGAAAAACTGTTTTTT. This codes for CASSPPDILANEKLFF. The whole variable domain, filled in from reference TRBV18 and TRBJ1-4, reads NAGVMQNPRHLVRRRGQEARLRCSPMKGHSHVYWYRQLPEEGLKFMVYLQKENIIDESGMPKERFSAEFPKEGPSILRIQQVVRGDSAAYFCASSPPDILANEKLFFGSGTQLSVL.

Concerning this clone: At the DNA level, this CDR3 is encoded by other sequences in the same sample as well. The V and J genes are TRBV5-1 and TRBJ2-5; 8 bases align to TRBD2. This CDR3 is built from 13 residues. V trimming: 7 bases; J trimming: 4 bases; junction bases outside the gene matches: 6. Germline V gene sequence: CDR1 SGHRS, CDR2 YFSETQ. The CDR3 region has the DNA TGCGCCAGCCGGGAGGGTGCGGGAGAGACCCAGTACTTC. Amino acids: CASREGAGETQYF. The whole variable domain, filled in from reference TRBV5-1 and TRBJ2-5, reads KAGVTQTPRYLIKTRGQQVTLSCSPISGHRSVSWYQQTPGQGLQFLFEYFSETQRNKGNFPGRFSGRQFSNSRSEMNVSTLELGDSALYLCASREGAGETQYFGPGTRLLVL.

The chain combines TRBV24-1 with TRBJ2-1; the D gene is possibly TRBD1 (6 bases). CDR3 length: 16 amino acids. Trimming removed 4 bases from V and 0 bases from J, with 12 bases in between. Germline values: CDR1 KGHDR, CDR2 SFDVKD. The CDR3 sequence is CATSDRTASSYNEQFF. The CDR3 DNA is TGTGCCACCAGTGACCGGACAGCGAGCTCCTACAATGAGCAGTTCTTC.

The V gene is TRBV5-6, the J gene TRBJ1-1; D unresolved. The CDR3 is 12 residues long. Deletions cut 4 bases from V and 10 bases from J, with 14 bases between. Germline assignment: CDR1 SGHDT and CDR2 YYEEEE. DNA for the CDR3: TGTGCCAGCAGCCGGTCAAGGTTAGCAGCTTTCTTT. This translates into CASSRSRLAAFF.

This chain connects TRBV12-3 or TRBV12-4 to TRBJ1-2, with 7 bases matching TRBD1. CDR3 length: 13 residues. Losses at the gene ends were 5 bases for V and 4 bases for J; bases not matched to a gene: 4. CDR3 sequence reads: CASSPGTAYGYTF. CDR3 nucleotide sequence: TGTGCCAGCAGTCCGGGGACAGCCTATGGCTACACCTTC.

The chain is built from TRBV2 and TRBJ2-1; weak D call: TRBD2 (6 bases). Trimming pared 5 bases from V and 4 bases from J, leaving 21 bases between. There are 17 residues in the CDR3. CDR1 SNHLY and CDR2 FYNNEI come from the germline V gene. The CDR3 region is CASSLLAPGVSYNEQFF. The CDR3 coding sequence is TGTGCCAGCAGTCTTCTTGCTCCGGGGGTTTCTTACAATGAGCAGTTCTTC.

This clone has only one observation. The chain is built from TRBV5-4 and TRBJ2-2; 10 nucleotides match TRBD2. V was clipped by 3 bases and J by 3 bases; unmatched bases: 5. The germline CDR1 and CDR2 sequences are SGHNT and YYREEE (reference sequence). CDR3 length: 16 amino acids. CDR3 sequence: CASSSSGRADTGELFF. The CDR3 nucleotides read TGTGCCAGCAGCTCAAGCGGGAGGGCGGACACCGGGGAGCTGTTTTTT.

V is TRBV10-3 and J is TRBJ1-4; the D is unclear. The germline gives CDR1 ENHRY, CDR2 SYGVKD. This CDR3 region has 11 residues. The V and J ends lost 4 bases and 8 bases respectively, with 5 bases between them. The CDR3 spells CAISGGEKLFF. Written as DNA, the CDR3 is TGTGCCATCAGTGGAGGCGAAAAACTGTTTTTT.

The CDR3 reads CASEPDRGYFYGYTF. DNA for the CDR3: TGTGCCAGCGAGCCAGACAGGGGCTATTTCTATGGCTACACCTTC. J is TRBJ1-2 and V is TRBV2, with TRBD1 identical over 8 bases. Losses at the gene ends were 8 bases for V and 4 bases for J; bases not matched to a gene: 12. The CDR3 runs 15 residues. CDR1 is SNHLY and CDR2 is FYNNEI in the germline V gene.

The V call is TRBV6-4, the J call TRBJ2-2, with TRBD1 identical over 9 bases. This CDR3 has 14 amino acids. Unmatched junction bases numbered 2, after V lost 4 bases and J lost 5 bases. Germline V CDR1 and CDR2: MRHNA, SNTAGT. Written as DNA, the CDR3 is TGTGCCAGCAGTGCCGGGACAGGGACCGGGGAGCTGTTTTTT. This translates into CASSAGTGTGELFF.

The V call is TRBV3-1 (or the pseudogene TRBV3-2), the J call TRBJ1-5; D gene uncertain. With 4 bases removed from V and 1 base from J, the gap between germline ends came to 11 bases. This CDR3 region has 15 residues. In germline, CDR1 is LGHDT, CDR2 YNNKEL (reference sequence). The DNA of the CDR3 is TGTGCCAGCAGCCCCACCTGGAGGAGCAATCAGCCCCAGCATTTT. It translates to CASSPTWRSNQPQHF.

V and J are TRBV27 and TRBJ2-3, with 8 bases that match TRBD2. With 2 bases clipped from V and 8 bases from J, the junction kept 6 bases outside the gene matches. Germline-derived CDR1 and CDR2 are MNHEY and SMNVEV (reference sequence). The CDR3 length is 14 residues. The CDR3 DNA reads TGTGCCAGCAGTTTAACGTTAGCGGGGCCTACGCAGTATTTT. Protein: CASSLTLAGPTQYF.

CDR3 bases: TGTGCCAGCAGCGCCGGGGGTGGCAATTCACCCCTCCACTTT. It specifies CASSAGGGNSPLHF. This rearrangement joins TRBV6-5 to TRBJ1-6; TRBD1 is a possible D gene (5 bases). The CDR3 is made up of 14 amino acids. CDR1 and CDR2 from the germline V gene are MNHEY and SVGAGI. V was trimmed by 6 bases and J by 7 bases, leaving 13 bases between them.

The chain couples TRBV18 to TRBJ2-7; 7 positions agree with TRBD1. This CDR3 has 13 amino acids. V dropped 5 bases and J dropped 6; count of bases not matched to a gene: 7. Germline values: CDR1 KGHSH, CDR2 LQKENI. As DNA, the CDR3 is TGTGCCAGCTCAGTCAAGGGGGCCTCCGAGCAGTACTTC. Protein product: CASSVKGASEQYF.

The chain carries TRBV27 and TRBJ2-2; D may be TRBD2 (5 bases). CDR3 length equals 14 residues. V shed 3 bases and J shed 7 bases, with 12 bases lying between them. CDR1 MNHEY and CDR2 SMNVEV come from the germline V gene (reference sequence). The CDR3 here is CASSFWNEGGELFF. In DNA form, the CDR3 reads TGTGCCAGCAGTTTCTGGAACGAGGGCGGGGAGCTGTTTTTT.

CDR3 amino acids: CATSDSGAGGIDTQYF. In DNA, the CDR3 is TGTGCCACCAGTGATTCGGGGGCGGGGGGAATAGATACGCAGTATTTT. This chain links TRBV24-1 with TRBJ2-3; TRBD2 aligns across 8 bases. Trimming removed 2 bases from V and 5 bases from J; junction bases left unmatched: 8. The CDR3 has 16 residues. The germline V gene encodes CDR1 KGHDR and CDR2 SFDVKD.

This clone has only a few counts. The chain joins TRBV7-3 to TRBJ2-2; D unresolved. The CDR3 consists of 12 residues. Germline assignment: CDR1 SGHTA and CDR2 FQGTGA. With 2 bases removed from V and 9 bases from J, the gap between germline ends came to 7 bases. CDR3 bases: TGTGCCAGCAGCTTACAGCGTAGGGAGCTGTTTTTT. It encodes CASSLQRRELFF.

The genes are TRBV30 and TRBJ2-2, with D tentatively TRBD2 (7 bases). Germline CDR1 GTSNPN, CDR2 SVGIG (reference sequence). V lost 1 base to trimming and J lost 5 bases, with 14 bases between them. CDR3 size: 15 residues. This chain's CDR3 is CAWSGGGALTGELFF. The CDR3, as DNA: TGTGCCTGGAGTGGTGGGGGGGCCCTTACCGGGGAGCTGTTTTTT. Using reference TRBV30 and TRBJ2-2 for the parts outside the CDR3, the full variable domain is SQTIHQWPATLVQPVGSPLSLECTVEGTSNPNLYWYRQAAGRGLQLLFYSVGIGQISSEVPQNLSASRPQDRQFILSSKKLLLSDSGFYLCAWSGGGALTGELFFGEGSRLTVL.

J is TRBJ1-6 and V is TRBV24-1; TRBD1 matches at 9 bases. The CDR3 runs to 14 residues. The V gene's germline CDR1 is KGHDR and CDR2 SFDVKD. J gave up 7 bases and V 7 bases, and 4 bases lay outside the gene matches. In DNA, the CDR3 is TGTGCCACCAGACCGGGACAGGGCAATTCACCCCTCCACTTT. Translation gives CATRPGQGNSPLHF.

This clone was found once. The V and J genes are TRBV5-1 and TRBJ1-2, with 12 positions matching TRBD1. The CDR3 totals 18 residues. The V gene end was trimmed by 0 bases and the J gene end by 0 bases; junction bases not matched to a gene: 6. Germline values: CDR1 SGHRS, CDR2 YFSETQ. Here the CDR3 DNA reads TGCGCCAGCAGCTTGGCCGGGACAGGGGGCTCCGCTAACTATGGCTACACCTTC. Translated, it gives CASSLAGTGGSANYGYTF.